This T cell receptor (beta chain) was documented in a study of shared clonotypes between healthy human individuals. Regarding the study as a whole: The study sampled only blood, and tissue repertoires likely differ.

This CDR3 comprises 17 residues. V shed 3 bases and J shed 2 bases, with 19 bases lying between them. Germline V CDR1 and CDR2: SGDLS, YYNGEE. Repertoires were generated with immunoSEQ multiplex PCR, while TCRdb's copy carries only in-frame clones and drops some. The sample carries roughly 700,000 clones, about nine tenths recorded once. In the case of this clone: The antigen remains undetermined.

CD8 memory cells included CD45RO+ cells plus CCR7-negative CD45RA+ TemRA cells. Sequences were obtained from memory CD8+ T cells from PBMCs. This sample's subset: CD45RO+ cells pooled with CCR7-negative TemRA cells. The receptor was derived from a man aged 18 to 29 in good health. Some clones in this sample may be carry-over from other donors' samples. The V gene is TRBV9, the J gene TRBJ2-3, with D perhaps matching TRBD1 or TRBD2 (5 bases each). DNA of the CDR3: TGTGCCAGCAGCGCCAACCTTAGACGAGGGGACACAGATACGCAGTATTTT. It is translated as CASSANLRRGDTDTQYF.